These 17 T cell receptor beta chains were all obtained from the same sample, sequenced in a study of T-cell memory formation after mild COVID-19. Each CDR3 protein is one row after TCRdb ran MiXCR on the 5' RACE reads. The profile shows about 140,000 distinct CDR3 sequences, roughly 15% of them singletons. The sequenced sample was PBMCs or a T cell subset sorted from them (not recorded which). The receptor set was obtained from an adult woman who had mild COVID-19 (a few samples of this study predate the infection). Cell type and time point are not known.

The chain couples TRBV6-5 to TRBJ2-3, with D uncertain. Trimming took off 0 bases at V and 3 bases at J, with 4 bases between the two ends. Per germline, CDR1 MNHEY and CDR2 SVGAGI. This CDR3 is 13 amino acids long. The DNA for the CDR3 is TGTGCCAGCAGTTACTCGCCTACAGATACGCAGTATTTT. Translated: CASSYSPTDTQYF.

The chain carries TRBV7-2 and TRBJ2-3; TRBD1 matches at 9 bases. This CDR3 is built from 15 residues. CDR1 SGHTA and CDR2 FQGNSA come from the germline V gene. The V and J ends lost 5 bases and 6 bases, in that order; junction bases with no gene match: 9. The CDR3 region is CASSHGQGRSDTQYF. In DNA, the CDR3 is TGTGCCAGCAGCCACGGACAGGGGCGATCGGATACGCAGTATTTT.

The chain uses TRBV29-1 and TRBJ2-5; no clear D. Germline CDR1 is SQVTM and CDR2 is ANQGSEA. CDR3 length: 12 amino acids. Deletions cut 3 bases from V and 5 bases from J, with 10 bases between. This CDR3 is CSVDYSPETQYF. CDR3 bases: TGCAGCGTTGACTATTCCCCGGAGACCCAGTACTTC.

This chain uses TRBV15 with TRBJ2-7, with unresolved D. This CDR3 region has 14 residues. The germline gives CDR1 LNHNV, CDR2 YYDKDF (reference sequence). V lost 0 bases to trimming and J lost 2 bases, with 8 bases between them. The CDR3 DNA is TGTGCCACCAGCAGAGAATGGGGTCCCTACGAGCAGTACTTC. It yields the protein CATSREWGPYEQYF.

CDR3 DNA: TGTGCCAGCAGCCGGACTATTGGGGCCTACGAGCAGTACTTC. This sequence encodes CASSRTIGAYEQYF. The chain carries TRBV12-3 or TRBV12-4 and TRBJ2-7, with a possible D match to TRBD2 (6 bases). There are 14 residues in the CDR3. V lost 6 bases, J lost 2 bases, and 14 bases lay in between.

This chain joins TRBV4-1 and TRBJ2-3, with D hard to call. This CDR3 is 12 amino acids long. Germline V gene data show CDR1 as MGHRA and CDR2 as YSYEKL. Trimming took 3 bases from V and 6 from J, leaving 7 bases between them. CDR3 DNA: TGCGCCAGCAGCCATGGATCTGATACGCAGTATTTT. Translated: CASSHGSDTQYF.

As to this clonotype: No DNA is shown, since the ends of the CDR3 on it are uncertain; the CDR3 is the one TCRdb lists. V and J are TRBV25-1 and TRBJ2-2. The CDR3 contains 15 residues when both ends are counted. The V gene's germline CDR1 is MGHDK and CDR2 SYGVNS. The CDR3 sequence: CASSEYWPTPGSCFF.

In its sample, this clonotype was seen a few times. This chain joins TRBV10-3 and TRBJ1-1; D might be TRBD1 (6 bases). From germline, CDR1 is ENHRY and CDR2 SYGVKD. Trimming removed 8 bases from V and 5 bases from J, with 12 bases in between. This CDR3 is 12 amino acids long. As DNA, the CDR3 is TGTGCCATCCGAGGGGGGAAGACTGAAGCTTTCTTT. Amino acids: CAIRGGKTEAFF.

This clonotype was seen only a few times. J is TRBJ2-7 and V is TRBV6-5; 12 bases are shared with TRBD2. The CDR3 has 16 amino acids. The V gene's germline CDR1 is MNHEY and CDR2 SVGAGI. J lost 3 bases, V lost 6 bases, and 9 bases had no gene match. CDR3 protein: CASRLTSGGTLYEQYF. CDR3 sequence (DNA): TGTGCCAGCAGACTAACTAGCGGGGGGACCCTCTACGAGCAGTACTTC.

V and J are TRBV7-6 and TRBJ2-2; 7 nucleotides align to TRBD2. CDR1 is SGHVS, CDR2 FNYEAQ, per germline. The CDR3 sequence is 14 residues long. With 5 bases clipped from V and 3 bases from J, the junction kept 3 bases outside the gene matches. CDR3 coding DNA: TGTGCCAGCAGCGTGGGACTACACACCGGGGAGCTGTTTTTT. Translated: CASSVGLHTGELFF. Full variable domain (rest looked up from reference TRBV7-6 and TRBJ2-2): GAGVSQSPRYKVTKRGQDVALRCDPISGHVSLYWYRQALGQGPEFLTYFNYEAQQDKSGLPNDRFSAERPEGSISTLTIQRTEQRDSAMYRCASSVGLHTGELFFGEGSRLTVL.

This clonotype was counted a few times. V is TRBV12-3 or TRBV12-4 and J is TRBJ2-1; 7 bases align to TRBD2. CDR3 length: 15 amino acids. The V gene end was trimmed by 1 base and the J gene end by 2 bases; junction bases not matched to a gene: 2. The CDR3 DNA sequence: TGTGCCAGCAGTTTAGGGGGAGGGCCCTACAATGAGCAGTTCTTC. Protein: CASSLGGGPYNEQFF.

This clonotype was observed a handful of times. The rearrangement uses TRBV7-2 and TRBJ2-7; D ambiguous. CDR1 SGHTA and CDR2 FQGNSA come from the germline V gene. V lost 5 bases, J lost 6 bases, and 14 bases lay in between. CDR3 size: 13 residues. DNA of the CDR3: TGTGCCAGCAGCCAAACCGGACGTTTCGAGCAGTACTTC. Protein product: CASSQTGRFEQYF.

This clonotype turned up a few times. The CDR3 coding sequence is TGTGCCAGCAGCTTACCCTCGTGGACAGCTACCGGGGAGCTGTTTTTT. Translation gives CASSLPSWTATGELFF. This chain links TRBV7-2 with TRBJ2-2; D may be TRBD1 (6 bases). This CDR3 comprises 16 residues. The germline V gene has CDR1 SGHTA and CDR2 FQGNSA. V gave up 2 bases and J gave up 5 bases, with 15 bases separating them.

This clonotype was seen only a few times. The chain is built from TRBV12-3 or TRBV12-4 and TRBJ2-4, with D unclear. V was clipped by 9 bases and J by 0 bases, with 6 bases between them. CDR3 length: 12 amino acids. In DNA, the CDR3 is TGTGCCAGTGGAACAGCCAAAAACATTCAGTACTTC. As protein: CASGTAKNIQYF.

Only a few counts were recorded for this clonotype. The V gene is TRBV5-1, the J gene TRBJ2-3; no clear D. Trimming removed 4 bases from V and 4 bases from J, with 16 bases in between. Germline loops: CDR1 SGHRS, CDR2 YFSETQ. This CDR3 comprises 15 residues. The CDR3 here is CASSPGPNSADTQYF. Here the CDR3 DNA reads TGCGCCAGCAGCCCGGGTCCGAACAGCGCAGATACGCAGTATTTT.

This clonotype has a handful of counts. For the CDR3, the DNA is TGTGCCAGCAGTGAACTGGGAGGCCTTCCGGAGCAGTTCTTC. It yields the protein CASSELGGLPEQFF. The chain joins TRBV25-1 to TRBJ2-1; D is perhaps TRBD2 (6 bases). Deletions cut 2 bases from V and 10 bases from J, with 15 bases between. Germline values: CDR1 MGHDK, CDR2 SYGVNS. This CDR3 comprises 14 residues.

About this clonotype itself: Because the CDR3 is missing its conserved closing phenylalanine or tryptophan, this is likely a read error. The rearrangement links TRBV29-1 to TRBJ1-2, with D unclear. The CDR3 runs 10 residues. Looked up from germline, CDR1 is SQVTM and CDR2 is ANQGSEA. V dropped 7 bases and J dropped 8 bases, with 11 bases sitting between them. The CDR3: CSAVSAGYTL. CDR3 nucleotides: TGCAGCGCTGTCTCCGCCGGCTACACCCTC.